Listed below are T cell receptor beta chains from one sample, sequenced in a study of blood T cell repertoires in COVID-19. Data came from immunoSEQ multiplex PCR; TCRdb stores just in-frame clones and leaves some out. The sample consists of about 440,000 clones, about 91% of them appearing once. The source material was peripheral blood. These receptor sequences come from a woman aged 50 to 60 with COVID-19, enrolled during active disease. Both conserved end residues are part of each CDR3. A D gene is named only where the DNA matches it firmly. Some rows mark clone size as missing; the rest say once, few, many or name a class of expanded clone.

J gene,V gene,D gene,clone size,CDR3 protein,CDR3 DNA
TRBJ2-1,TRBV24-1,TRBD2,NA,CATSDGAGGPFEQFF,TGTGCCACCAGTGATGGGGCGGGGGGGCCCTTTGAGCAGTTCTTC
TRBJ1-4,TRBV4-2,NA,NA,CASSQREMANEKLFF,TGTGCCAGCAGCCAGAGGGAGATGGCTAATGAAAAACTGTTTTTT
TRBJ2-7,TRBV5-6,NA,NA,CASSSGSYYEQYF,TGTGCCAGCAGCTCCGGTTCGTACTACGAGCAGTACTTC
TRBJ2-5,TRBV15,TRBD2,NA,CATSRDLWARLAGERQETQYF,TGTGCCACCAGCAGAGATTTGTGGGCTCGACTAGCGGGGGAGAGACAAGAGACCCAGTACTTC
TRBJ1-1,TRBV2,TRBD1,NA,CASAGQGTEAFF,TGTGCCAGCGCGGGACAGGGCACTGAAGCTTTCTTT
TRBJ1-1,TRBV28,NA,NA,CASTRWGDTEAFF,TGTGCCTCTACCCGGTGGGGGGACACTGAAGCTTTCTTT
TRBJ1-4,TRBV4-1,NA,NA,CASSQRGKLFF,TGCGCCAGCAGCCAACGAGGGAAACTGTTTTTT
TRBJ1-1,TRBV4-1,NA,NA,CASSQVSPEDTEAFF,TGCGCCAGCAGCCAGGTAAGCCCTGAGGACACTGAAGCTTTCTTT
TRBJ1-2,TRBV5-1,NA,once,CASSLEPGVDGYTF,TGCGCCAGCAGCTTGGAACCAGGGGTGGATGGCTACACCTTC
TRBJ2-5,TRBV21-1,NA,NA,CASSNGQGQETQYF,TGTGCCAGCAGCAATGGACAGGGACAAGAGACCCAGTACTTC
TRBJ1-3,TRBV2,TRBD1,NA,CASSALGTGGNTIYF,TGTGCCAGCAGTGCTCTAGGGACAGGGGGAAACACCATATATTTT
TRBJ2-5,TRBV29-1,TRBD2,NA,CSVDPSGGRETQYF,TGCAGCGTTGATCCCAGCGGGGGCCGGGAGACCCAGTACTTC
TRBJ1-2,TRBV9,TRBD1,NA,CASSGGDRGLTNYGYTF,TGTGCCAGCAGCGGCGGGGACAGGGGGCTGACTAACTATGGCTACACCTTC
TRBJ2-1,TRBV19,TRBD1,NA,CASRQGNTNEQFF,TGTGCCAGTCGACAGGGTAACACAAATGAGCAGTTCTTC
TRBJ1-2,TRBV6-6,NA,NA,CASSSRLGGNGYTF,TGTGCCAGCAGTTCCAGACTCGGGGGGAATGGCTACACCTTC
TRBJ1-5,TRBV5-1,NA,NA,CASSPSGSNQPQHF,TGCGCCAGCAGCCCCTCAGGATCAAATCAGCCCCAGCATTTT
TRBJ2-7,TRBV29-1,NA,NA,CSVERLKAPYEQYF,TGCAGCGTTGAGAGGCTGAAGGCCCCCTACGAGCAGTACTTC
TRBJ2-7,TRBV6-5,NA,NA,CASTLGGQNYEQYF,TGTGCCAGCACGTTGGGGGGGCAGAACTACGAGCAGTACTTC
TRBJ1-2,TRBV6-6,TRBD1,NA,CASSYPEDRDGYTF,TGTGCCAGCAGTTACCCCGAGGACAGGGATGGCTACACCTTC
TRBJ2-4,TRBV10-1,NA,NA,CASSEGAWGIQYF,TGCGCCAGCAGTGAGGGGGCCTGGGGCATTCAGTACTTC
TRBJ1-6,TRBV4-1,NA,NA,CASSLDGVGNSPLHF,TGCGCCAGCAGCCTAGACGGGGTAGGTAATTCACCCCTCCACTTT
TRBJ2-7,TRBV19,TRBD1,NA,CASSMRTGGPVEQYF,TGTGCCAGTAGTATGAGGACAGGGGGCCCGGTCGAGCAGTACTTC
TRBJ1-2,TRBV7-2,NA,once,CASSLPGSVYGYTF,TGTGCCAGCAGCTTACCGGGATCGGTCTATGGCTACACCTTC
TRBJ1-6,TRBV4-1,NA,NA,CASSQEHSPLHF,TGCGCCAGCAGCCAAGAACACTCACCCCTCCACTTT
TRBJ2-2,TRBV2,TRBD1,NA,CASSRDSTGELFF,TGTGCCAGCAGCCGGGACAGCACCGGGGAGCTGTTTTTT
TRBJ2-7,TRBV6-5,TRBD1,NA,CATSRDRGPYEQYF,TGTGCCACCTCCCGGGACAGGGGTCCCTACGAGCAGTACTTC
TRBJ1-2,TRBV18,NA,NA,CASSQQEWDGYTF,TGTGCCAGCTCACAACAGGAGTGGGATGGCTACACCTTC
TRBJ1-1,TRBV7-8,NA,NA,CASSETLLAATAAFF,TGTGCCAGCAGCGAAACCCTGCTCGCGGCCACTGCAGCTTTCTTT
TRBJ2-5,TRBV5-6,NA,NA,CASSSTGSQETQYF,TGTGCCAGCAGCTCTACCGGGAGCCAAGAGACCCAGTACTTC
TRBJ1-1,TRBV27,NA,NA,CASSLGGAEAFF,TGTGCCAGCAGTTTAGGAGGGGCTGAAGCTTTCTTT
TRBJ2-3,TRBV7-9,NA,NA,CASTQSTDTQYF,TGTGCCAGCACTCAGTCAACAGATACGCAGTATTTT
TRBJ2-6,TRBV2,TRBD2,NA,CASSFGLAGVSGANVLTF,TGTGCCAGCAGTTTCGGACTAGCGGGAGTCTCTGGGGCCAACGTCCTGACTTTC
TRBJ2-2,TRBV12-5,NA,NA,CASGLASGARGGELFF,TGTGCTAGTGGTTTGGCCTCAGGGGCCCGAGGCGGGGAGCTGTTTTTT
TRBJ1-1,TRBV5-4,NA,NA,CASSTQNTEAFF,TGTGCCAGCAGCACTCAAAACACTGAAGCTTTCTTT
TRBJ2-7,TRBV19,TRBD1,once,CASSITGGSYEQYF,TGTGCCAGTAGTATTACAGGGGGCTCCTACGAGCAGTACTTC
TRBJ1-5,TRBV6-1,TRBD1,NA,CASSDGTGVQPQHF,TGTGCCAGCAGTGACGGGACAGGGGTTCAGCCCCAGCATTTT
TRBJ1-2,TRBV29-1,NA,NA,CSVDGDRQAGYGYTF,TGCAGCGTTGATGGTGACAGACAGGCCGGCTATGGCTACACCTTC
TRBJ2-7,TRBV7-8,NA,NA,CASSLAGSYEQYF,TGTGCCAGCAGCTTAGCGGGCAGTTACGAGCAGTACTTC
TRBJ2-7,TRBV6-5,NA,NA,CASSTGLSYEQYF,TGTGCCAGCAGTACAGGGTTATCCTACGAGCAGTACTTC
TRBJ2-7,TRBV3-1/TRBV3-2,TRBD2,few,CASSQLSGLADYYEQYF,TGTGCCAGCAGCCAATTGAGCGGACTAGCGGACTACTACGAGCAGTACTTC
TRBJ1-5,TRBV6-5,TRBD1,NA,CASSGTGIQPQHF,TGTGCCAGCTCCGGGACAGGGATTCAGCCCCAGCATTTT
TRBJ1-5,TRBV10-2,TRBD1,NA,CASSEGTGLNQPQHF,TGCGCCAGCAGTGAAGGGACAGGGCTAAATCAGCCCCAGCATTTT
TRBJ2-1,TRBV5-1,TRBD2,NA,CASSEGLTNEQFF,TGCGCCAGCAGCGAGGGACTAACCAATGAGCAGTTCTTC
TRBJ1-1,TRBV5-4,NA,NA,CASSFDTLNTEAFF,TGTGCCAGCAGCTTTGACACATTGAACACTGAAGCTTTCTTT
TRBJ2-3,TRBV28,TRBD1,NA,CASLGSGQGGDTQYF,TGTGCCAGCTTGGGGTCGGGACAGGGAGGAGATACGCAGTATTTT
TRBJ1-5,TRBV3-1/TRBV3-2,NA,NA,CASSSSRQGNQPQHF,TGTGCCAGCAGCTCATCACGGCAGGGCAATCAGCCCCAGCATTTT
TRBJ1-4,TRBV5-1,NA,NA,CASLPEGPNEKLFF,TGCGCCAGCTTACCGGAGGGCCCTAATGAAAAACTGTTTTTT
TRBJ1-2,TRBV6-5,NA,NA,CASSYRQNYGYTF,TGTGCCAGCAGTTACCGACAGAACTATGGCTACACCTTC
TRBJ2-3,TRBV5-1,TRBD2,NA,CASSLTSGVTDTQYF,TGCGCCAGCAGCTTGACTAGCGGGGTCACAGATACGCAGTATTTT